What follows are 27 T cell receptor beta chains derived from one specimen sequenced in a study of blood T cell repertoires in COVID-19. TCRdb's copy holds only in-frame clones and misses some; the assay was immunoSEQ multiplex PCR. The sample yields 450,000 or so clones, around 90% seen once. The sample comprised PBMCs or T cells enriched from blood (not recorded which). Source of these receptors: a man younger than 35 who had recovered from COVID-19.

This chain connects TRBV5-4 to TRBJ1-6; TRBD1 matches at 8 bases. Trimming removed 0 bases from V and 7 bases from J; junction bases left unmatched: 6. The CDR3 sequence is 16 residues long. Looked up from germline, CDR1 is SGHNT and CDR2 is YYREEE (reference sequence). The CDR3 nucleotides are TGTGCCAGCAGCTTGGGCGACAGGGGAAGAAATTCACCCCTCCACTTT. As protein: CASSLGDRGRNSPLHF. Full variable domain (outside the CDR3, taken from reference TRBV5-4 and TRBJ1-6): ETGVTQSPTHLIKTRGQQVTLRCSSQSGHNTVSWYQQALGQGPQFIFQYYREEENGRGNFPPRFSGLQFPNYSSELNVNALELDDSALYLCASSLGDRGRNSPLHFGNGTRLTVT.

CDR3 DNA: TGTGCCAGCAGGCTACGGACATTATATGGCTACACCTTC. It yields the protein CASRLRTLYGYTF. The chain recombines TRBV2 with TRBJ1-2; weak D call: TRBD1 (5 bases). The CDR3 covers 13 residues. Germline-derived CDR1 and CDR2 are SNHLY and FYNNEI. The ends were cut back, 6 bases at V and 5 bases at J, with 13 bases in the middle. Full variable domain (missing parts from reference TRBV2 and TRBJ1-2): EPEVTQTPSHQVTQMGQEVILRCVPISNHLYFYWYRQILGQKVEFLVSFYNNEISEKSEIFDDQFSVERPDGSNFTLKIRSTKLEDSAMYFCASRLRTLYGYTFGSGTRLTVV.

The rearrangement uses TRBV5-4 and TRBJ1-1; D is ambiguous. This CDR3 is built from 15 residues. With 1 base removed from V and 0 bases from J, the gap between germline ends came to 10 bases. Looked up from germline, CDR1 is SGHNT and CDR2 is YYREEE (reference sequence). CDR3 bases: TGTGCCAGCAGCTTGACCGTCTCAGTGAACACTGAAGCTTTCTTT. Its protein is CASSLTVSVNTEAFF.

This clone was detected only once. The chain carries TRBV4-1 and TRBJ1-3; D gene unclear. The CDR3 spans 17 residues. V was shortened by 1 base and J by 0 bases, with 13 bases between the two germline ends. Germline CDR1 MGHRA, CDR2 YSYEKL. The CDR3 reads CASSQGLQALSGNTIYF. The CDR3 nucleotides read TGCGCCAGCAGCCAAGGCCTTCAGGCGCTCTCTGGAAACACCATATATTTT.

J is TRBJ2-3 and V is TRBV2; D might be TRBD2 (5 bases). V dropped 8 bases and J dropped 1 base, with 19 bases sitting between them. CDR3 length equals 16 residues. Germline loops: CDR1 SNHLY, CDR2 FYNNEI. CDR3 amino acids: CASWVGAASGTDTQYF. In DNA, the CDR3 is TGTGCCAGCTGGGTGGGAGCGGCCTCTGGCACAGATACGCAGTATTTT.

This sequence joins TRBV2 and TRBJ2-1; a possible D gene is TRBD2 (5 bases). Germline assignment: CDR1 SNHLY and CDR2 FYNNEI. V gave up 7 bases and J gave up 5 bases, with 12 bases separating them. This CDR3 spans 13 amino acids. In nucleotides, the CDR3 is TGTGCCAGCAACCAAGGACTGGACAATGAGCAGTTCTTC. Its translation is CASNQGLDNEQFF.

This clone was seen only once. The gene calls are TRBV19 and TRBJ2-7; D perhaps matches TRBD1 (6 bases). This CDR3 is built from 12 residues. Looked up from germline, CDR1 is LNHDA and CDR2 is SQIVND (reference sequence). Trimming left V 5 bases short and J 4 bases short, with 9 bases between. The CDR3 sequence is CASSRTEYEQYF. The DNA of the CDR3 is TGTGCCAGTAGTCGGACAGAATACGAGCAGTACTTC.

V is TRBV5-1 and J is TRBJ1-3; D gene ambiguous. Germline V gene lookup returns CDR1 SGHRS and CDR2 YFSETQ. The CDR3 loop spans 19 amino acids. With 1 base removed from V and 1 base from J, the gap between germline ends came to 21 bases. The CDR3 reads CASSLRPGDETTSGNTIYF. DNA of the CDR3: TGCGCCAGCAGCTTGCGACCCGGGGATGAGACTACGTCTGGAAACACCATATATTTT.

The genes are TRBV9 and TRBJ1-2; D might be TRBD1 (5 bases). The CDR3 length is 14 residues. The germline gives CDR1 SGDLS, CDR2 YYNGEE. Trimming stripped 2 bases from V and 4 bases from J, with 12 bases between. This CDR3 is CASSVDDSPYGYTF. DNA of the CDR3: TGTGCCAGCAGCGTCGACGACAGCCCCTATGGCTACACCTTC.

The rearrangement links TRBV12-3 or TRBV12-4 to TRBJ1-1, with D perhaps matching TRBD1 (6 bases). The V end was cut by 8 bases, the J end by 11 bases, with 15 bases between. The length of the CDR3 is 11 residues. The CDR3 nucleotides read TGTGCCAGCGTAAACAGGGTAGGGGCTTTCTTT. It specifies CASVNRVGAFF.

The V call is TRBV30, the J call TRBJ2-5; 7 bases match TRBD2. Germline V CDR1 and CDR2: GTSNPN, SVGIG (reference sequence). The CDR3 extends over 15 amino acids. V gave up 5 bases and J gave up 5 bases; unmatched junction bases: 14. In DNA form, the CDR3 reads TGTGCCTGGTCGGGGGGACGTATGAATGGGGAGACCCAGTACTTC. Residues: CAWSGGRMNGETQYF.

This rearrangement joins TRBV27 to TRBJ2-2; TRBD2 aligns across 11 bases. Germline V lookup: CDR1 MNHEY, CDR2 SMNVEV (reference sequence). Germline trimming cut 5 bases from V and 4 bases from J; bases unmatched to any gene: 3. The CDR3 sequence is 15 residues long. CDR3 residues: CASSTTSGGTGELFF. Here the CDR3 DNA reads TGTGCCAGCAGTACTACTAGCGGGGGCACCGGGGAGCTGTTTTTT.

This clone has more than one count but fewer than ten. This chain uses TRBV6-4 with TRBJ1-6, with 8 bases that match TRBD1. Trimming cost V 7 bases and J 7 bases; bases outside gene matches: 0. The germline gives CDR1 MRHNA, CDR2 SNTAGT. CDR3 size: 12 residues. The CDR3 loop is CASTGGNSPLHF. DNA of the CDR3: TGTGCCAGCACAGGGGGCAATTCACCCCTCCACTTT.

The CDR3: CASSSGQGNLYEQYF. For the CDR3, the DNA is TGTGCCAGCAGTTCGGGACAGGGGAATCTGTACGAGCAGTACTTC. The chain links TRBV6-5 to TRBJ2-7; 10 nucleotides line up with TRBD1. This CDR3 spans 15 amino acids. The V segment lost 4 bases and the J segment 4 bases; nucleotides outside the gene matches: 7. Germline V gene data show CDR1 as MNHEY and CDR2 as SVGAGI.

CDR3 sequence (DNA): TGTGCCAGCAGTTCGGGACAGCCCTATGGCTACACCTTC. Protein product: CASSSGQPYGYTF. The chain couples TRBV7-9 to TRBJ1-2, with 7 bases fitting TRBD1. The V gene end was trimmed by 6 bases and the J gene end by 4 bases; junction bases not matched to a gene: 5. The CDR3 sequence is 13 residues long. Per the germline V gene, CDR1 is SEHNR and CDR2 is FQNEAQ (reference sequence).

The J gene is TRBJ1-1, the V gene TRBV20-1, with D unresolved. The germline V and J ends were trimmed by 3 bases and 4 bases, with 6 bases remaining between them. The CDR3 has 11 amino acids. The germline V gene has CDR1 DFQATT and CDR2 SNEGSKA (reference sequence). Written as DNA, the CDR3 is TGCAGTGCTAGCGTGGCCACTGAAGCTTTCTTT. Protein product: CSASVATEAFF.

V is TRBV28 and J is TRBJ1-6; TRBD1 might be the D (5 bases). Germline lookup yields CDR1 MDHEN and CDR2 SYDVKM. The CDR3 covers 13 residues. The germline V and J ends were trimmed by 4 bases and 10 bases, with 11 bases remaining between them. The CDR3 sequence: CASSSPGGSPLHF. The CDR3 DNA sequence: TGTGCCAGCAGTTCACCCGGGGGATCACCCCTCCACTTT.

J is TRBJ1-6 and V is TRBV3-1 (or the pseudogene TRBV3-2); no clear D gene. Germline assignment: CDR1 LGHDT and CDR2 YNNKEL (reference sequence). The CDR3 is 15 amino acids. Trimming stripped 3 bases from V and 13 bases from J, with 19 bases between. The CDR3 DNA reads as TGTGCCAGCAGCCAGTATAGCAGCTTATCGGAGCCCCTCCACTTT. Protein: CASSQYSSLSEPLHF.

This clone was detected a few times. The genes are TRBV28 and TRBJ2-3, with 14 bases aligning to TRBD2. From germline, CDR1 is MDHEN and CDR2 SYDVKM. V lost 5 bases and J lost 3; bases outside the gene matches: 13. The CDR3 sequence is 19 residues long. CDR3 nucleotides: TGTGCCAGCAGTCCTCGCAAGGGGACTAGCGGGAGCGGGACAGATACGCAGTATTTT. As protein: CASSPRKGTSGSGTDTQYF.

Only one count was recorded for this clone. The CDR3 bases are TGTGCCACCAGCGCAGGGAACCCGACCAAACTGTTTTTT. As protein: CATSAGNPTKLFF. The chain employs TRBV15 and TRBJ1-4; maybe TRBD1 (5 bases). There are 13 residues in the CDR3. Trimming removed 5 bases from V and 11 bases from J, with 15 bases in between. CDR1 and CDR2 (germline): LNHNV, YYDKDF (reference sequence).

V gene TRBV5-4 combines with J gene TRBJ2-3; 9 nucleotides agree with TRBD2. Germline-derived CDR1 and CDR2 are SGHNT and YYREEE (reference sequence). V shed 3 bases, J shed 2 bases, and the junction held 4 bases outside the gene matches. There are 15 residues in the CDR3. CDR3 sequence (DNA): TGTGCCAGCAGCTCACTAGCGGGTTCCACAGATACGCAGTATTTT. Translation: CASSSLAGSTDTQYF.

J is TRBJ2-1 and V is TRBV29-1, with 8 bases fitting TRBD2. The V and J ends lost 6 bases and 0 bases, in that order; junction bases with no gene match: 10. This CDR3 has 16 amino acids. Germline V lookup: CDR1 SQVTM, CDR2 ANQGSEA. The CDR3 bases are TGCAGCGTCAATCGACTAGCGAGCAGCTCCTACAATGAGCAGTTCTTC. Amino acid sequence: CSVNRLASSSYNEQFF.

The rearrangement joins TRBV11-3 to TRBJ1-1; 8 nucleotides agree with TRBD1. Germline assignment: CDR1 SGHNT and CDR2 YENEEA. The V gene end was trimmed by 3 bases and the J gene end by 6 bases; junction bases not matched to a gene: 9. The CDR3 covers 15 residues. The CDR3, as DNA: TGTGCCAGCAGCTTGCGGGTGGACAGGGCGCCTGAAGCTTTCTTT. Translating it yields CASSLRVDRAPEAFF.

The chain couples TRBV9 to TRBJ2-1; 9 bases align to TRBD2. The germline CDR1 and CDR2 sequences are SGDLS and YYNGEE. J lost 6 bases, V lost 0 bases, and 7 bases had no gene match. The CDR3 has 16 amino acids. The CDR3 DNA is TGTGCCAGCAGCGTAGAGGGACTAGCTGCATCCAATGAGCAGTTCTTC. Protein: CASSVEGLAASNEQFF.

This chain joins TRBV12-3 or TRBV12-4 and TRBJ1-5; 9 bases agree with TRBD1. The CDR3 loop spans 12 amino acids. The V and J ends lost 6 bases and 14 bases, in that order; junction bases with no gene match: 8. The CDR3, as DNA: TGTGCCAGCAGGAGGGGGACAGGGAACGAGCATTTT. This codes for CASRRGTGNEHF.

Here the CDR3 DNA reads TGTGCCTGGAGTGCCGGGACAGGAGCGAACACTGAAGCTTTCTTT. Translating gives CAWSAGTGANTEAFF. V and J are TRBV30 and TRBJ1-1; TRBD1 agrees at 8 bases. Germline V gives CDR1 GTSNPN, CDR2 SVGIG (reference sequence). The trim removed 1 base at V and 1 base at J, leaving 5 bases unmatched. CDR3 size: 15 residues.

Points on this clone: One end of the junction does not line up with germline, which may come from a read error. This chain uses TRBV6-1 with TRBJ2-1; 7 bases map to TRBD2. There are 16 residues in the CDR3. Germline V gene lookup returns CDR1 MNHNS and CDR2 SASEGT. CDR3 region: CAGSEYLGLNYNEQFF. The CDR3 DNA reads as TGTGCCGGCAGTGAATACTTGGGACTAAACTACAATGAGCAGTTCTTC.